This is a list of T cell receptor beta chains from one sample in a study of glioma-infiltrating T cells. TCRdb called the multiplex PCR reads again in MiXCR, with one record for every CDR3 protein. This sample has fewer than 200,000 distinct CDR3 sequences, with around 30% found just once. Sequenced material: glioma tissue, nonneoplastic brain tissue, or PBMCs (not recorded which). These receptor sequences come from a human donor with low-grade glioma or glioblastoma, undergoing nonglioma brain surgery, or in good health (not recorded which). CDR3s include the opening cysteine and the closing phenylalanine or tryptophan. D genes are given only for firm matches. Not every row has a clone size; where given, it reads once, few, many or a size class.

clone_size | j_call | d_call | v_call | cdr3_nt | cdr3_aa
- | TRBJ2-1 | TRBD2 | TRBV29-1 | TGCAGCGGGGGGACTAGCGGAAGCTCCTACAATGAGCAGTTCTTC | CSGGTSGSSYNEQFF
many | TRBJ2-1 | - | TRBV6-1 | TGTGCCAGCAGCGGGGGGCATGAGCAGTTCTTC | CASSGGHEQFF
- | TRBJ2-7 | - | TRBV5-5 | TGTGCCAGCAGCTTGGATGGCAGGGAGTATAATGAGCAGTACTTC | CASSLDGREYNEQYF
few | TRBJ1-6 | - | TRBV18 | TGTGCCAGCTCACCCATCAATCGGGGAGCTAATAGTTCACCCCTCCACTTT | CASSPINRGANSSPLHF
many | TRBJ2-5 | TRBD1 | TRBV12-3/TRBV12-4 | TGTGCCAGCAGTTCCGGGACAGGGAAAGAGACCCAGTACTTC | CASSSGTGKETQYF
many | TRBJ1-3 | TRBD1 | TRBV25-1 | TGTGCCAGCAGTGAATCAAGACAGGGGGCTGGAAACACCATATATTTT | CASSESRQGAGNTIYF
- | TRBJ2-3 | - | TRBV10-3 | TGTGCCATCAGTGAGTGGCAGGTCAGCACAGATACGCAGTATTTT | CAISEWQVSTDTQYF
many | TRBJ2-7 | TRBD2 | TRBV28 | TGTGCCAGCAGTTTAGGCGGGGGGGGATACGAGCAGTACTTC | CASSLGGGGYEQYF
many | TRBJ1-5 | TRBD1 | TRBV20-1 | TGCAGTGCTAGAACAGGGGATCAGCCCCAGCATTTT | CSARTGDQPQHF
once | TRBJ1-1 | - | TRBV7-9 | TGTGCCAGCAGCTTAGATACACCGAACACTAAAGCTTTCTTT | CASSLDTPNTKAFF
many | TRBJ2-7 | - | TRBV7-2 | TGTGCCAGCAGCCTCGTGTTTCCAGGCGCTCGGGGTAAGCAGTACTTC | CASSLVFPGARGKQYF
many | TRBJ1-6 | - | TRBV27 | TGTGCCAGCAGTTTTCGGGGGACTAATTCACCCCTCCACTTT | CASSFRGTNSPLHF
- | TRBJ2-1 | TRBD2 | TRBV6-6 | TGTGCCAGCATTCAGTTGACTAGCGCCTACAATGAGCAGTTCTTC | CASIQLTSAYNEQFF
few | TRBJ2-3 | TRBD1 | TRBV9 | TGTGCCAGCAGCGAGGACAGGGGCCCAGATACGCAGTATTTT | CASSEDRGPDTQYF
many | TRBJ2-7 | - | TRBV29-1 | TGCAGCGGGGGGGCTAGCTCCTACGAGCAGTACTTC | CSGGASSYEQYF
many | TRBJ2-6 | - | TRBV28 | TGTGCCAGCCATTCCACAGGGATGACTGGGGCCAACGTCCTGACTTTC | CASHSTGMTGANVLTF
many | TRBJ1-1 | TRBD1 | TRBV19 | TGTGCCAGTAGTATGGACAGGGGCACTGAAGCTTTCTTT | CASSMDRGTEAFF
few | TRBJ2-1 | - | TRBV19 | TGTGCCACTAACGGGTACGCCTACAATGAGCAGTTCTTC | CATNGYAYNEQFF
many | TRBJ2-5 | - | TRBV20-1 | TGCAGTGCTAGATCACAAGAGACCCAGTACTTC | CSARSQETQYF
many | TRBJ1-2 | - | TRBV7-9 | TGTGCCAGCAGCCCGACAGTAGTAGGCTACACCTTC | CASSPTVVGYTF
many | TRBJ2-7 | - | TRBV5-4 | TGTGCCAGCAGCTGGGGATCCAACCCCTACGAGCAGTACTTC | CASSWGSNPYEQYF
many | TRBJ2-3 | TRBD2 | TRBV20-1 | TGCAGTGCTAGAATATGGACTAGTTCGATCACAGATACGCAGTATTTT | CSARIWTSSITDTQYF
many | TRBJ1-2 | - | TRBV29-1 | TGCAGCGTTGAAGGTCGCCATGGCTACACCTTC | CSVEGRHGYTF
many | TRBJ2-7 | - | TRBV7-2 | TGTGCCAGCAGCTTAGCCGGGAGAACCCTGTACGAGCAGTACTTC | CASSLAGRTLYEQYF
- | TRBJ2-3 | - | TRBV27 | TGTGCCAGCAGTTTATCAGACCGCTCCCGAAAGACAGATACGCAGTATTTT | CASSLSDRSRKTDTQYF
many | TRBJ1-6 | TRBD1 | TRBV28 | TGTGCCAGCAGTTCTCCCGGGACAGTTAATTCACCCCTCCACTTT | CASSSPGTVNSPLHF
many | TRBJ2-3 | - | TRBV4-3 | TGCGCCAGCAGCCAAGATAGGCATCCTATCCTCACAGATACGCAGTATTTT | CASSQDRHPILTDTQYF
- | TRBJ2-1 | - | TRBV7-8 | TGTGCCAGCAGCTTAGTGAAATTTGACCACCTTAACAATGAGCAGTTCTTC | CASSLVKFDHLNNEQFF
many | TRBJ1-1 | - | TRBV6-2/TRBV6-3 | TGTGCCAGCAGTTCCTCCCCAGGGAGGAACACTGAAGCTTTCTTT | CASSSSPGRNTEAFF
many | TRBJ2-1 | - | TRBV27 | TGTGCCAGCACCGCCTTTCGAGGGGCCTACAATGAGCAGTTCTTC | CASTAFRGAYNEQFF
- | TRBJ1-4 | - | TRBV12-3/TRBV12-4 | TGTGCCAGCAGTTTTTCTGGTCATGAAAAACTGTTTTTT | CASSFSGHEKLFF
many | TRBJ1-3 | - | TRBV6-1 | TGTGCCAGCAGACCCCACCAATCCAGCTCTGGAAACACCATATATTTT | CASRPHQSSSGNTIYF
many | TRBJ2-4 | TRBD2 | TRBV6-2/TRBV6-3 | TGTGCCAGCAGTTTTCCGACTAGCGGCCCCTCGGGGATGGACATTCAGTACTTC | CASSFPTSGPSGMDIQYF
many | TRBJ1-1 | - | TRBV19 | TGTGCCAGTAGTAAGGGGGGGGCTCCTAGAGCTGAAGCTTTCTTT | CASSKGGAPRAEAFF
many | TRBJ2-7 | TRBD1 | TRBV6-1 | TGTGCCGGGTCAGGGGGCGCGGACGAGCAGTACTTC | CAGSGGADEQYF
many | TRBJ2-3 | TRBD2 | TRBV15 | TGTGCCACCAGCAGAGATCAGGTAGCGGGAGGAGCTACGCAGTATTTT | CATSRDQVAGGATQYF
- | TRBJ2-1 | TRBD1 | TRBV5-1 | TGCGCCAGCAGCTCTGGGACAGGGGGCTACAATGAGCAGTTCTTC | CASSSGTGGYNEQFF